The present T cell receptor (beta chain) was sequenced within a study of identical twins. This clonotype has only a few counts. TCRdb reprocessed the 5' RACE reads via MiXCR and lists one record per CDR3 protein. The sample holds 700,000 or so distinct CDR3 sequences, more than 6.5% seen once. V lost 4 bases and J 2 bases, leaving 13 bases between the germline ends. This CDR3 has 14 residues. Germline CDR1 reads SGHRS; CDR2 reads YFSETQ. This sample also appeared in a second study, on yellow fever vaccine responses in identical twins.

The sequenced sample consisted of PBMCs. This receptor was taken from a young woman in good health. The V gene is TRBV5-1, the J gene TRBJ2-7; D remains ambiguous. The CDR3 DNA reads TGCGCCAGCAGCCCCTGGACCAGCACCTACGAGCAGTACTTC. This gives the protein CASSPWTSTYEQYF.